This T cell receptor (beta chain) was retrieved from a study of cytomegalovirus exposure and HLA in healthy donors. Points from the study as a whole: V- and J-gene trimming of TCR beta was linked (in a later analysis) to a missense DCLRE1C variant.

From germline, CDR1 is MNHEY and CDR2 SVGAGI. Deletions cut 0 bases from V and 4 bases from J, with 12 bases between. The CDR3 is made up of 15 amino acids. A single count supports this clone. Antigen specificity is unknown. PCR amplification relied on 60 Vbeta primers (plus 13 Jbeta primers). Assay used: immunoSEQ multiplex PCR; TCRdb lists only in-frame clones, some missing. The profile covers about 150,000 clones, with 76% appearing a single time and 3% to 4% taken by the ten largest. The genes are TRBV6-5 and TRBJ1-1; tentative D call: TRBD1 (5 bases). The origin of this receptor is a male donor in good health and CMV-seronegative. The sequencing sample was made of PBMCs. The CDR3 DNA follows: TGTGCCAGCAGTTACTCGGGAGCGGGGGGCACTGAAGCTTTCTTT. Translating it yields CASSYSGAGGTEAFF.